This T cell receptor (beta chain) was found in a study of blood T cells in healthy people across ages. Whole-study findings and limits: CMV status of donors was not determined, possibly confounding expanded clonotype changes.

The CDR3 spans 16 residues. V lost 6 bases, J lost 4 bases, and 22 bases lay in between. Germline CDR1 reads LGHDT; CDR2 reads YNNKEL (reference sequence). A second PCR of roughly 7 to 11 cycles used a sample-barcoded 5' primer and a J-beta primer mix. TCRdb reprocessed the 5' RACE reads with MiXCR, giving one entry per CDR3 protein. The sample includes roughly 680,000 distinct CDR3 sequences, more than 40% of them seen just once. The count of this clonotype is one. Antigen: not known. Material for sequencing was blood. The V and J genes are TRBV3-1 and TRBJ2-7, with D uncertain. The clonotype comes from a woman aged 55-75 years in good health. The CDR3 here is CASSRASRVGVYEQYF. The CDR3 DNA reads as TGTGCCAGCAGTCGTGCCTCACGGGTAGGCGTATACGAGCAGTACTTC.